The sequence of this T cell receptor (beta chain) was determined in a study of OX40 agonist ivuxolimab in advanced cancers. Looked up from germline, CDR1 is LGHNA and CDR2 is YSLEER. This CDR3 contains 15 residues. Trimming stripped 4 bases from V and 3 bases from J, with 13 bases between. Assay used: immunoSEQ multiplex PCR; TCRdb lists only in-frame clones, some missing. This table has fewer than 85,000 clones, nearly 90% appearing once. This clonotype was sampled from an adult with an advanced solid tumor such as melanoma, head and neck, liver or kidney cancer. The sample was CD4+ or CD8+ T cells sorted from blood, taken in a trial of the OX40 agonist ivuxolimab. The chain carries TRBV4-3 and TRBJ1-5, with a tentative D call TRBD1 (6 bases). CDR3 bases: TGCGCCAGCAGCCGCGGCACAGGGCCCAATCAGCCCCAGCATTTT. Amino acid sequence: CASSRGTGPNQPQHF.